This T cell receptor beta chain was identified in a study of blood T cell repertoires in COVID-19. Those designated as exposed participants met a COVID-19 case within 2 weeks before study entry. Method: immunoSEQ multiplex PCR; TCRdb's copy keeps in-frame clones and lacks some. The profile shows fewer than 250,000 clones, roughly 89% of them singletons. The source of this sequence is a man aged 30-40 years who had been exposed to COVID-19. Sequenced input: PBMCs or T cells enriched from blood (not recorded which).

CDR3 coding DNA: TGCGCCAGCAGCTTCGAACCCCTAGAGAGTCAGCCCCAGCATTTT. Translation gives CASSFEPLESQPQHF. The chain links TRBV5-1 to TRBJ1-5; D gene unclear. V dropped 2 bases and J dropped 6 bases, with 15 bases sitting between them. The CDR3 runs to 15 residues. CDR1 and CDR2 (germline): SGHRS, YFSETQ.